Below, 27 T cell receptor beta chains from the same sample are listed, as sequenced in a study of cytomegalovirus exposure and HLA in healthy donors. The PCR contained 60 Vbeta and 13 Jbeta primers. The data were produced by immunoSEQ multiplex PCR, yet TCRdb's version contains in-frame clones alone and is incomplete. The table lists around 200,000 clones, roughly four fifths of them singletons, with approximately 3% in the top ten. Sequenced sample: PBMCs. These receptors all stem from a woman aged 25 to 39 in good health and CMV-seropositive.

A single count supports this clone. J is TRBJ2-1 and V is TRBV4-1; D possibly corresponds to TRBD1 (5 bases). V was cut by 3 bases and J by 8 bases, with 20 bases left in between. The CDR3 length is 16 residues. The germline CDR1 and CDR2 sequences are MGHRA and YSYEKL. The CDR3 sequence: CASSHPTENSRDEQFF. CDR3 DNA sequence: TGCGCCAGCAGCCATCCTACGGAGAACTCCAGGGATGAGCAGTTCTTC.

This clone showed up just a few times. The V call is TRBV18, the J call TRBJ2-4, with no clear D. In germline, CDR1 is KGHSH, CDR2 LQKENI. The germline V and J ends were trimmed by 4 bases and 0 bases, with 22 bases remaining between them. The CDR3 is made up of 19 amino acids. DNA for the CDR3: TGTGCCAGCTCACTGTTCGAACAGCTTTCCAACCTAGCCAAAAACATTCAGTACTTC. Its protein is CASSLFEQLSNLAKNIQYF.

The chain links TRBV14 to TRBJ2-3; 8 nucleotides agree with TRBD2. CDR3 length: 14 residues. Germline trimming cut 4 bases from V and 3 bases from J; bases unmatched to any gene: 3. From germline, CDR1 is SGHDN and CDR2 FVKESK. The CDR3 DNA reads as TGTGCCAGCAGCCCAGCGGGAGTAACAGATACGCAGTATTTT. Its protein product is CASSPAGVTDTQYF.

The gene calls are TRBV7-9 and TRBJ2-7, with 8 bases that match TRBD1. Germline V CDR1 and CDR2: SEHNR, FQNEAQ (reference sequence). CDR3 length equals 14 residues. The trim removed 4 bases at V and 3 bases at J, leaving 5 bases unmatched. The DNA of the CDR3 is TGTGCCAGCAGCTCTCCAGACAGGGGCTACGAGCAGTACTTC. As protein: CASSSPDRGYEQYF.

The chain joins TRBV14 to TRBJ2-7, with 7 positions matching TRBD1. The CDR3 loop spans 15 amino acids. V was clipped by 4 bases and J by 6 bases; unmatched bases: 12. Germline V lookup: CDR1 SGHDN, CDR2 FVKESK. CDR3 DNA: TGTGCCAGCAGCCCCGACAGGGAATGGTGGGGCGAGCAGTACTTC. This gives the protein CASSPDREWWGEQYF. The entire variable domain, with the rest obtained from reference TRBV14 and TRBJ2-7, is as follows: EAGVTQFPSHSVIEKGQTVTLRCDPISGHDNLYWYRRVMGKEIKFLLHFVKESKQDESGMPNNRFLAERTGGTYSTLKVQPAELEDSGVYFCASSPDREWWGEQYFGPGTRLTVT.

This chain connects TRBV15 to TRBJ2-3, with unresolved D. The germline V gene encodes CDR1 LNHNV and CDR2 YYDKDF (reference sequence). V was shortened by 1 base and J by 0 bases, with 2 bases between the two germline ends. This CDR3 comprises 13 residues. The CDR3 reads CATSRASTDTQYF. CDR3 nucleotides: TGTGCCACCAGCAGAGCTAGCACAGATACGCAGTATTTT.

The V call is TRBV4-1, the J call TRBJ2-3, with 12 bases lining up with TRBD2. Germline trimming cut 5 bases from V and 6 bases from J; bases unmatched to any gene: 3. The CDR3 extends over 14 amino acids. The germline CDR1 and CDR2 sequences are MGHRA and YSYEKL. The CDR3: CASSRLAGVDTQYF. In DNA form, the CDR3 reads TGCGCCAGCAGCAGACTAGCGGGAGTGGATACGCAGTATTTT.

V is TRBV19 and J is TRBJ2-2; TRBD2 agrees at 8 bases. J was trimmed by 4 bases and V by 8 bases; bases with no gene match: 12. Germline CDR1 and CDR2: LNHDA and SQIVND (reference sequence). This CDR3 spans 16 amino acids. The CDR3 DNA reads as TGTGCCAGTTTGTCGGTGCGGGGGGCGATCACCGGGGAGCTGTTTTTT. Its translation: CASLSVRGAITGELFF.

This clone was detected once. The gene calls are TRBV5-1 and TRBJ1-3; D not certain. Trimming took off 3 bases at V and 0 bases at J, with 10 bases between the two ends. The CDR3 consists of 15 residues. In germline, CDR1 is SGHRS, CDR2 YFSETQ. CDR3 region: CASSSRPYSGNTIYF. DNA of the CDR3: TGCGCCAGCAGCTCTAGACCATACTCTGGAAACACCATATATTTT.

This clone occurred a few times. The V and J genes are TRBV11-2 and TRBJ2-3, with 9 bases identical to TRBD2. This CDR3 comprises 15 residues. CDR1 is SGHAT and CDR2 is FQNNGV in the germline V gene. Trimming removed 2 bases from V and 1 base from J; junction bases left unmatched: 1. CDR3 DNA sequence: TGTGCCAGCAGCTTAATAGCGGGAGGCACAGATACGCAGTATTTT. Its protein product is CASSLIAGGTDTQYF.

The rearrangement uses TRBV29-1 and TRBJ2-7, with TRBD2 matching 7 bases. The V gene's germline CDR1 is SQVTM and CDR2 ANQGSEA. The CDR3 spans 13 residues. V trimming: 6 bases; J trimming: 3 bases; junction bases outside the gene matches: 8. The chain's CDR3 is CSVEAGDGYEQYF. DNA of the CDR3: TGCAGCGTAGAGGCGGGGGACGGCTACGAGCAGTACTTC.

This rearrangement joins TRBV18 to TRBJ2-1, with D perhaps matching TRBD2 (5 bases). Germline CDR1 KGHSH, CDR2 LQKENI. The V and J ends lost 3 bases and 9 bases respectively, with 12 bases between them. The CDR3 totals 13 residues. CDR3 nucleotide sequence: TGTGCCAGCTCACCGGAACTAGGAGGTGAGCAGTTCTTC. It specifies CASSPELGGEQFF.

The chain links TRBV6-5 to TRBJ2-7; possible D gene TRBD2, 5 bases. Germline V gene data show CDR1 as MNHEY and CDR2 as SVGAGI. The CDR3 covers 14 residues. The germline V and J ends were trimmed by 5 bases and 3 bases, with 14 bases remaining between them. The CDR3 here is CASSEREGGYEQYF. The CDR3 DNA reads TGTGCCAGCAGTGAACGAGAGGGTGGCTACGAGCAGTACTTC.

The V gene is TRBV7-9, the J gene TRBJ2-3; 8 nucleotides agree with TRBD2. In germline, CDR1 is SEHNR, CDR2 FQNEAQ (reference sequence). The CDR3 totals 17 residues. The junction had 9 bases not matched to a gene; V was cut back by 4 bases and J by 0 bases. The CDR3 DNA reads as TGTGCCAGCAGCTCGGGCCTTAGCGGGACTAGCACAGATACGCAGTATTTT. This sequence encodes CASSSGLSGTSTDTQYF.

This clone was seen once. V usage is TRBV5-6 and J usage is TRBJ1-2; 9 positions agree with TRBD1. With V trimmed by 2 bases and J by 5 bases, 7 bases remained unmatched. The CDR3 spans 15 residues. CDR1 is SGHDT and CDR2 is YYEEEE in the germline V gene. The CDR3 DNA reads TGTGCCAGCAGCTTAGGACAGGGGAGAACTTATGGCTACACCTTC. Translation: CASSLGQGRTYGYTF.

V is TRBV27 and J is TRBJ2-7; 10 positions agree with TRBD2. Germline-derived CDR1 and CDR2 are MNHEY and SMNVEV (reference sequence). J lost 3 bases, V lost 6 bases, and 8 bases had no gene match. This CDR3 is built from 15 residues. The CDR3 spells CASRTGLAVIYEQYF. CDR3 nucleotide sequence: TGTGCCAGCAGAACTGGACTAGCGGTAATCTACGAGCAGTACTTC.

The chain joins TRBV28 to TRBJ1-1; no reliable D call. The germline gives CDR1 MDHEN, CDR2 SYDVKM. The CDR3 runs to 15 residues. Trimming pared 1 base from V and 1 base from J, leaving 10 bases between. CDR3 amino acids: CASSLLTRPNTEAFF. CDR3 bases: TGTGCCAGCAGTTTATTGACGAGGCCGAACACTGAAGCTTTCTTT.

This clone was seen a few times. The CDR3 protein is CSVAPNSYEQYF. CDR3 DNA: TGCAGCGTTGCCCCTAACTCCTACGAGCAGTACTTC. The chain joins TRBV29-1 to TRBJ2-7; D is uncertain. The V gene's germline CDR1 is SQVTM and CDR2 ANQGSEA. The CDR3 is 12 residues long. V dropped 4 bases and J dropped 0 bases, with 7 bases sitting between them.

This rearrangement joins TRBV6-5 to TRBJ2-7; perhaps TRBD1 as D (6 bases). V dropped 4 bases and J dropped 4 bases, with 11 bases sitting between them. The CDR3 has 13 amino acids. Per germline, CDR1 MNHEY and CDR2 SVGAGI. The CDR3 reads CASSSPDSYEQYF. CDR3 DNA: TGTGCCAGCAGTTCCCCGGACAGTTACGAGCAGTACTTC.

CDR3: CASRPTASYEQYF. In DNA, the CDR3 is TGTGCCAGCAGGCCGACAGCCAGCTACGAGCAGTACTTC. The chain links TRBV6-1 to TRBJ2-7; possibly TRBD1 for D (5 bases). The CDR3 is 13 residues long. Germline V gene data show CDR1 as MNHNS and CDR2 as SASEGT. V gave up 6 bases and J gave up 3 bases, with 12 bases separating them.

The J gene is TRBJ2-1, the V gene TRBV28; 7 nucleotides align to TRBD1. The CDR3 totals 13 residues. Germline V gene lookup returns CDR1 MDHEN and CDR2 SYDVKM. Trimming cost V 8 bases and J 2 bases; bases outside gene matches: 3. The CDR3 bases are TGTGCCAGCCAAGACAGGGCCTACAATGAGCAGTTCTTC. This gives the protein CASQDRAYNEQFF.

The gene calls are TRBV28 and TRBJ1-4; possibly TRBD1 for D (5 bases). CDR3 length: 13 amino acids. Germline-derived CDR1 and CDR2 are MDHEN and SYDVKM. Trimming left V 7 bases short and J 7 bases short, with 13 bases between. The DNA for the CDR3 is TGTGCCAGCATGGAGGGGAGGGTTGAAAAACTGTTTTTT. Amino acid sequence: CASMEGRVEKLFF.

V is TRBV4-1 and J is TRBJ1-4; TRBD1 is a possible D gene (5 bases). The CDR3 has 15 amino acids. Germline lookup yields CDR1 MGHRA and CDR2 YSYEKL. The ends were cut back, 4 bases at V and 8 bases at J, with 17 bases in the middle. CDR3 in DNA: TGCGCCAGCAGCCGCCCGCCTGCCGGGGGGGAAAAACTGTTTTTT. Its protein product is CASSRPPAGGEKLFF.

The chain has TRBV4-1 and TRBJ2-7; 8 bases align to TRBD1. The CDR3 is 16 amino acids. From germline, CDR1 is MGHRA and CDR2 YSYEKL. J was trimmed by 3 bases and V by 3 bases; bases with no gene match: 10. The DNA for the CDR3 is TGCGCCAGCAGCCACGTGAACCGGGACAGGAGCTACGAGCAGTACTTC. This translates into CASSHVNRDRSYEQYF.

This chain links TRBV19 with TRBJ2-1; 10 nucleotides match TRBD2. The V segment lost 5 bases and the J segment 10 bases; nucleotides outside the gene matches: 5. The CDR3 is 13 residues long. The germline V gene has CDR1 LNHDA and CDR2 SQIVND (reference sequence). CDR3 amino acids: CASSAPSGREQFF. Written as DNA, the CDR3 is TGTGCCAGTAGTGCCCCTAGCGGGAGAGAGCAGTTCTTC.

The chain is built from TRBV4-1 and TRBJ1-4, with 7 bases that match TRBD1. The CDR3 has 13 residues. J lost 6 bases, V lost 2 bases, and 0 bases had no gene match. Germline loops: CDR1 MGHRA, CDR2 YSYEKL. DNA of the CDR3: TGCGCCAGCAGCCAAACAGGGGATGAAAAACTGTTTTTT. This encodes CASSQTGDEKLFF.

The genes are TRBV19 and TRBJ2-7; TRBD2 aligns across 13 bases. The CDR3 runs 15 residues. In germline, CDR1 is LNHDA, CDR2 SQIVND (reference sequence). Trimming cost V 5 bases and J 4 bases; bases outside gene matches: 5. The CDR3 nucleotides read TGTGCCAGTAGTCCTCGGACTAGCGGGAGTTACGAGCAGTACTTC. It translates to CASSPRTSGSYEQYF.